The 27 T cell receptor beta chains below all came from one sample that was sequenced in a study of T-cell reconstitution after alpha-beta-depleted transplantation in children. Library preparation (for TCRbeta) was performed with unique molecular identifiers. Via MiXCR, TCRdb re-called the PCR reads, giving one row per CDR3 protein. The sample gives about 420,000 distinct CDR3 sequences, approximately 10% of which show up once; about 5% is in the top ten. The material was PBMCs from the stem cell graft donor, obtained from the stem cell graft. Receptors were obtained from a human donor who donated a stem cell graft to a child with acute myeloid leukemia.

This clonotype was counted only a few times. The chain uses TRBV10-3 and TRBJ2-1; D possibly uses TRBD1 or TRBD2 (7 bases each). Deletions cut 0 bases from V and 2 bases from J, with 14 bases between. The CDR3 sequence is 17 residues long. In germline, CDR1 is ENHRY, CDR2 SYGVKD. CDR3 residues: CAISESRQGGTYNEQFF. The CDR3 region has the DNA TGTGCCATCAGTGAGTCGCGACAGGGAGGGACCTACAATGAGCAGTTCTTC.

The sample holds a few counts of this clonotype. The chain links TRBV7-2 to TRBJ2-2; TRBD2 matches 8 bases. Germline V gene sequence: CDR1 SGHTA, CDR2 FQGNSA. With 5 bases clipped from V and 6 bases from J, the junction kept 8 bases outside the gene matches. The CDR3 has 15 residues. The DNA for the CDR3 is TGTGCCAGCAGCCGGGAGGGAATGATCCCCGGGGAGCTGTTTTTT. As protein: CASSREGMIPGELFF.

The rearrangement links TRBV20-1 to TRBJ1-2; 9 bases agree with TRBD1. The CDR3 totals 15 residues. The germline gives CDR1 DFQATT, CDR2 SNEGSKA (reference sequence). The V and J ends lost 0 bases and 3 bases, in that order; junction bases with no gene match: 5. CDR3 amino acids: CSARDRTGADYGYTF. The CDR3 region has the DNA TGCAGTGCTAGAGACCGGACAGGGGCGGACTATGGCTACACCTTC.

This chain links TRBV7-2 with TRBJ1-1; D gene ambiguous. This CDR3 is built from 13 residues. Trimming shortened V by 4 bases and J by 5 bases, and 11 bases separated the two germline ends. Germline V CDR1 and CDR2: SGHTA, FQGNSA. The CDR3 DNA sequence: TGTGCCAGCAGCTCGACCGTATATACTGAAGCTTTCTTT. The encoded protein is CASSSTVYTEAFF. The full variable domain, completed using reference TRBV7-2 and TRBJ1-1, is GAGVSQSPSNKVTEKGKDVELRCDPISGHTALYWYRQSLGQGLEFLIYFQGNSAPDKSGLPSDRFSAERTGGSVSTLTIQRTQQEDSAVYLCASSSTVYTEAFFGQGTRLTVV.

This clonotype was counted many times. CDR3 bases: TGTGCCAGCAGCTTAGCGCCCGTGGGTTCGGAGACCCAGTACTTC. It translates to CASSLAPVGSETQYF. V is TRBV7-6 and J is TRBJ2-5; D not resolved. Trimming took off 0 bases at V and 5 bases at J, with 13 bases between the two ends. Germline CDR1 reads SGHVS; CDR2 reads FNYEAQ. This CDR3 is 15 amino acids long. The full variable domain, with the rest looked up from reference TRBV7-6 and TRBJ2-5, is GAGVSQSPRYKVTKRGQDVALRCDPISGHVSLYWYRQALGQGPEFLTYFNYEAQQDKSGLPNDRFSAERPEGSISTLTIQRTEQRDSAMYRCASSLAPVGSETQYFGPGTRLLVL.

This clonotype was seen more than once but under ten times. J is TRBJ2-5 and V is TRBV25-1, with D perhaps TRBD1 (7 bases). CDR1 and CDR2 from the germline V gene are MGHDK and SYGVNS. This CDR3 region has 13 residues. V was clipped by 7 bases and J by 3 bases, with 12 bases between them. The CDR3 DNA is TGTGCCAGCAAGCCCAGGGGGGAAGAGACCCAGTACTTC. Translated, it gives CASKPRGEETQYF. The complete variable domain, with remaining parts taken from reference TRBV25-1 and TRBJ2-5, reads EADIYQTPRYLVIGTGKKITLECSQTMGHDKMYWYQQDPGMELHLIHYSYGVNSTEKGDLSSESTVSRIRTEHFPLTLESARPSHTSQYLCASKPRGEETQYFGPGTRLLVL.

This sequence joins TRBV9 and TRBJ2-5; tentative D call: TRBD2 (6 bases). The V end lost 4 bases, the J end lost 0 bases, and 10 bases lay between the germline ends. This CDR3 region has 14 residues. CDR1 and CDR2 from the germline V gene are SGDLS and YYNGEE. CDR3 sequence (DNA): TGTGCCAGCAGCTTACGGGGGTACCAAGAGACCCAGTACTTC. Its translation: CASSLRGYQETQYF.

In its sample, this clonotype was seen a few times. The CDR3 protein is CASSLGLAEGDTQYF. CDR3 in DNA: TGCGCCAGCAGCTTGGGACTAGCGGAGGGGGATACGCAGTATTTT. The chain couples TRBV5-1 to TRBJ2-3; 9 positions match TRBD2. The CDR3 is made up of 15 amino acids. The J segment lost 6 bases and the V segment lost 0 bases, leaving 5 bases of the junction unmatched. Germline-derived CDR1 and CDR2 are SGHRS and YFSETQ.

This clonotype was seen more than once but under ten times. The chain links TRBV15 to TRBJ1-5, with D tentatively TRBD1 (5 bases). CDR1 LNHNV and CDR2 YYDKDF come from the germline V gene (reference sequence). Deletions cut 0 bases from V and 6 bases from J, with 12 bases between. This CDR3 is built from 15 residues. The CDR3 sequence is CATSRDMGGGQPQHF. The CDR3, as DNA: TGTGCCACCAGCAGAGATATGGGGGGAGGTCAGCCCCAGCATTTT.

CDR3 amino acids: CASRTSEANTGELFF. Written as DNA, the CDR3 is TGCGCCAGCAGAACATCCGAGGCGAACACCGGGGAGCTGTTTTTT. This sequence joins TRBV10-2 and TRBJ2-2; D is undetermined. The V gene lost 6 bases and the J gene lost 0 bases, with 11 bases spanning the gap. There are 15 residues in the CDR3. CDR1 WSHSY and CDR2 SAAADI come from the germline V gene.

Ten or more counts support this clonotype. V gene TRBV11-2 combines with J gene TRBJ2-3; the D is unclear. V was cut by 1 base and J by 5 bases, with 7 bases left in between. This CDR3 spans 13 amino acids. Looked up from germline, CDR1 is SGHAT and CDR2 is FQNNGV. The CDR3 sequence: CASSLAWLDTQYF. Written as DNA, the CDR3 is TGTGCCAGCAGCTTAGCCTGGCTAGATACGCAGTATTTT.

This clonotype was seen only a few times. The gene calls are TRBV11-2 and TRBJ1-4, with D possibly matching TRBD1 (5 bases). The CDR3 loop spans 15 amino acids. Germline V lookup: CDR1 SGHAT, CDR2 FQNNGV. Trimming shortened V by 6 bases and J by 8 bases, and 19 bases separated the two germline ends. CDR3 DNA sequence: TGTGCCAGCAGTTATACAGGTGTTTCTGGCGAAAAACTGTTTTTT. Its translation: CASSYTGVSGEKLFF.

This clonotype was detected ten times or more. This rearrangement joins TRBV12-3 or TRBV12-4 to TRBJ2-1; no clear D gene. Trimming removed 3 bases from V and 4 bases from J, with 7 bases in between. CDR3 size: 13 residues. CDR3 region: CASSLVDYNEQFF. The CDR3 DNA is TGTGCCAGCAGTTTGGTGGATTACAATGAGCAGTTCTTC.

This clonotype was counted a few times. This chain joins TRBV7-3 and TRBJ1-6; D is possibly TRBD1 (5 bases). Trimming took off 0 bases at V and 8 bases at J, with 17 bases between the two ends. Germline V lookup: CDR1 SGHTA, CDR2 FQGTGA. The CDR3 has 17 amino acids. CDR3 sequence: CASSLTGTGPPYSPLHF. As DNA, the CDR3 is TGTGCCAGCAGCTTAACAGGGACTGGACCTCCATATTCACCCCTCCACTTT.

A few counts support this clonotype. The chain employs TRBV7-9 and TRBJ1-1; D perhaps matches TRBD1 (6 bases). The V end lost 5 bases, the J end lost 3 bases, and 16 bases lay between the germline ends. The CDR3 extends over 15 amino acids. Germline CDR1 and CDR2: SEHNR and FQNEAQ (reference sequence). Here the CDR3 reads CASSHTRDTYTEAFF. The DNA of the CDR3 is TGTGCCAGCAGCCACACCCGGGACACCTACACTGAAGCTTTCTTT.

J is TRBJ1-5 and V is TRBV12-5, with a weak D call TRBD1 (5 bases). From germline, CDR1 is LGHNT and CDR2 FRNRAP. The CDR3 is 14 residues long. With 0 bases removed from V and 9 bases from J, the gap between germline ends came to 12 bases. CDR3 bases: TGTGCTAGTGGTTTGGTCTCCGGGACGGGGCCCCAGCATTTT. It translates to CASGLVSGTGPQHF.

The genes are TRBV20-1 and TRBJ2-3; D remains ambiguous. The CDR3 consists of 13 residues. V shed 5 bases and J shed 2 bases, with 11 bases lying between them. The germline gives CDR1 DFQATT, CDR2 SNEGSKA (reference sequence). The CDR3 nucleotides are TGCAGTGCTCCTGAACTGGTCACAGATACGCAGTATTTT. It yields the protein CSAPELVTDTQYF.

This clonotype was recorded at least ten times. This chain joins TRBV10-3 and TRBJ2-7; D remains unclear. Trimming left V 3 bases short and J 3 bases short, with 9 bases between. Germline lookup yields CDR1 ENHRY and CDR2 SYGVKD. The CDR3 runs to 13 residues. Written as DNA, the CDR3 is TGTGCCATCAGTGACCACGGTATCTACGAGCAGTACTTC. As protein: CAISDHGIYEQYF.

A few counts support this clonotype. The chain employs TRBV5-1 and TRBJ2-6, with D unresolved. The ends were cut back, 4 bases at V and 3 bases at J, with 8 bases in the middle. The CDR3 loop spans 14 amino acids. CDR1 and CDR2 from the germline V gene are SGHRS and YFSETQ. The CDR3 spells CASSTTYGANVLTF. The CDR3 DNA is TGCGCCAGCAGCACGACTTATGGGGCCAACGTCCTGACTTTC.

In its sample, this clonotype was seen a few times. The CDR3 loop reads CSLRSSAQETQYF. Written as DNA, the CDR3 is TGCAGCCTTCGGAGTAGCGCCCAAGAGACCCAGTACTTC. V is TRBV29-1 and J is TRBJ2-5, with TRBD2 as a possible D gene (5 bases). In germline, CDR1 is SQVTM, CDR2 ANQGSEA. The CDR3 is 13 amino acids. The ends were cut back, 8 bases at V and 1 base at J, with 14 bases in the middle. The full variable domain, in which reference TRBV29-1 and TRBJ2-5 provide the parts outside the CDR3, is SAVISQKPSRDICQRGTSLTIQCQVDSQVTMMFWYRQQPGQSLTLIATANQGSEATYESGFVIDKFPISRPNLTFSTLTVSNMSPEDSSIYLCSLRSSAQETQYFGPGTRLLVL.

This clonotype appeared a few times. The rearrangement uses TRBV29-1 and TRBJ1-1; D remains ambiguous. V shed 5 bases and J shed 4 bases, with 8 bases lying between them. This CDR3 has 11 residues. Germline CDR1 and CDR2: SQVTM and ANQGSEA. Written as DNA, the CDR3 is TGCAGCGTTATAGGACGCACTGAAGCTTTCTTT. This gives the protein CSVIGRTEAFF.

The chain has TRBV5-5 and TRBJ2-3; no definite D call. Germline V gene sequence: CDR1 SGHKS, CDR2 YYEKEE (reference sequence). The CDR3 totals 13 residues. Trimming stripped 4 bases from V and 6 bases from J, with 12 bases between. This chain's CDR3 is CASSPAPSDTQYF. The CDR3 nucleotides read TGTGCCAGCAGCCCGGCACCCTCCGATACGCAGTATTTT.

CDR3 sequence reads: CASSDRLTFTQYF. In DNA, the CDR3 is TGTGCCAGCAGCGACCGACTCACATTCACCCAGTACTTC. The rearrangement links TRBV6-1 to TRBJ2-5; D is uncertain. Trimming took off 6 bases at V and 8 bases at J, with 16 bases between the two ends. The CDR3 runs to 13 residues. CDR1 and CDR2 (germline): MNHNS, SASEGT.

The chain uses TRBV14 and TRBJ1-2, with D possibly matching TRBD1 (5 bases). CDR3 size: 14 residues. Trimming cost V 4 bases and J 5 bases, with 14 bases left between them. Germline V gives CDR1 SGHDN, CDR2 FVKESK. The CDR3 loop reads CASSPRGGRYGYTF. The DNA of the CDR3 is TGTGCCAGCAGCCCCCGGGGCGGAAGATATGGCTACACCTTC.

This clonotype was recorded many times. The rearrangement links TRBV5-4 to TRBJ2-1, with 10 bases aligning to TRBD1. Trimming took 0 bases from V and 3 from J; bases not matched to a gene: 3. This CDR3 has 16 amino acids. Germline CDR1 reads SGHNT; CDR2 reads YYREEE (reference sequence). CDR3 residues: CASSLGQGAVYNEQFF. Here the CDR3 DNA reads TGTGCCAGCAGCTTGGGACAGGGGGCTGTCTACAATGAGCAGTTCTTC.

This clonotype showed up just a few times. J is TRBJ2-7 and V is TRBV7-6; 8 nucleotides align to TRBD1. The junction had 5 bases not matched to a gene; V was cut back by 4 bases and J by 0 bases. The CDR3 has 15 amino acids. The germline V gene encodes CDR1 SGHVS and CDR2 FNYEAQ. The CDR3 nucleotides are TGTGCCAGCAGCTCCTCGACAGGGGACTCCTACGAGCAGTACTTC. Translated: CASSSSTGDSYEQYF.

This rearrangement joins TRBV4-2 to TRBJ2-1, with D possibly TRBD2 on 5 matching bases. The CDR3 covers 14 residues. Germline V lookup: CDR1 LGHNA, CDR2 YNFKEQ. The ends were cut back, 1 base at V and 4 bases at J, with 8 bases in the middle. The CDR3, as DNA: TGTGCCAGCAGCCAAGCGGGGAAATACAATGAGCAGTTCTTC. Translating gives CASSQAGKYNEQFF.